These 2 T cell receptor beta chains were sequenced from one sample in a study of blood T cell repertoires in COVID-19. The protocol was immunoSEQ multiplex PCR, while the TCRdb copy is restricted to in-frame clones and leaves out a portion. The sample has about 140,000 clones, about 79% seen once; the top ten hold just under 3%. The sequenced material came from PBMCs or T cells enriched from blood (not recorded which). These TCRs come from a woman aged 45-65 years who had recovered from COVID-19.

The chain couples TRBV5-1 to TRBJ2-3; 12 nucleotides match TRBD2. Unmatched junction bases numbered 14, after V lost 4 bases and J lost 2 bases. This CDR3 has 19 residues. The germline CDR1 and CDR2 sequences are SGHRS and YFSETQ. The CDR3 bases are TGCGCCAGCAGCCCTACTAGCGGGGGGCCCAATCGACACACAGATACGCAGTATTTT. It translates to CASSPTSGGPNRHTDTQYF.

The CDR3 region is CASSPGGGNQPQHF. Written as DNA, the CDR3 is TGTGCCAGCAGCCCCGGCGGGGGCAATCAGCCCCAGCATTTT. This rearrangement joins TRBV3-1 (or the pseudogene TRBV3-2) to TRBJ1-5; D gene unclear. Trimming pared 4 bases from V and 2 bases from J, leaving 9 bases between. The V gene's germline CDR1 is LGHDT and CDR2 YNNKEL (reference sequence). This CDR3 is built from 14 residues.